This TCR beta chain derives from a study of OX40 agonist ivuxolimab in advanced cancers. Study context: In this cohort, patients received ivuxolimab, an agonistic anti-OX40 (CD134) antibody. Regarding the study as a whole: The study observed clonal expansion of CD4+ and CD8+ blood T cells by week 6 at 0.1 to 3.0 mg/kg. The authors also found low normalized T-cell clonal expansion in some nonresponders.

The CDR3 consists of 13 residues. V lost 8 bases, J lost 1 base, and 8 bases lay in between. The germline CDR1 and CDR2 sequences are MNHNS and SASEGT. Notes on this clone: Its target is unknown.

TCRdb keeps only in-frame clones here, not all; method: immunoSEQ multiplex PCR. The profile covers around 56,000 clones, with around nine tenths appearing a single time and 0.85% to 1.4% taken by the ten largest. Sample: CD4+ or CD8+ T cells sorted from blood, taken in a trial of the OX40 agonist ivuxolimab. The sequence derives from an adult with an advanced solid tumor such as melanoma, head and neck, liver or kidney cancer. This rearrangement joins TRBV6-1 to TRBJ1-4; D uncertain. The CDR3 region is CASSRVTNEKLFF. CDR3 nucleotide sequence: TGTGCCAGCTCCCGGGTAACTAATGAAAAACTGTTTTTT.